This TCR beta chain was identified during a study of OX40 agonist ivuxolimab in advanced cancers. Study as a whole: Ivuxolimab is a fully human IgG2 antibody that activates OX40 (CD134). Dose-escalation patients' cancers were hepatocellular carcinoma, melanoma, renal cell or head and neck cancer.

This clone was recorded only once. Per the germline V gene, CDR1 is MNHEY and CDR2 is SVGAGI. After removal of 2 bases from V and 6 bases from J, the junction contained 5 bases not matched to a gene. The CDR3 consists of 15 residues. Profiling relied on immunoSEQ multiplex PCR, and the TCRdb table lists in-frame clones only, not all of them. The data hold about 67,000 clones, with 70% to 90% observed a single time. The rearrangement links TRBV6-5 to TRBJ2-1, with TRBD1 matching over 9 bases. The specimen was CD4+ or CD8+ T cells sorted from blood, collected in a trial of the OX40 agonist ivuxolimab. The receptor was derived from an adult with an advanced solid tumor such as melanoma, head and neck, liver or kidney cancer. For the CDR3, the DNA is TGTGCCAGCAGTTACGCCGGGACAGGGCTCAATGAGCAGTTCTTC. As protein: CASSYAGTGLNEQFF.